This T cell receptor beta chain was sequenced in a study of identical twins. This clonotype was picked up many times. No antigen is known for it. Unique molecular identifiers were in the cDNA, with template-switch universal primer binding. TCRdb re-called the 5' RACE reads through MiXCR, storing one row per CDR3 protein. The sample holds around 200,000 distinct CDR3 sequences; around a tenth are singletons and the top ten take around 5%. The study, taken as a whole, reports: Less excess twin sharing appeared in beta out-of-frame sequences. Cord blood beta clonotypes that were abundant carried fewer insertions, and memory repertoires showed no such trend.

The V end lost 7 bases, the J end lost 0 bases, and 10 bases lay between the germline ends. This CDR3 contains 14 residues. Germline lookup yields CDR1 ENHRY and CDR2 SYGVKD. The chain combines TRBV10-3 with TRBJ1-3; TRBD1 is a possible D gene (5 bases). The sequence derives from a woman aged 18 to 35 in good health. What was sequenced was memory (CD45RO+) T cells sorted from blood. For the CDR3, the DNA is TGTGCCATCAATGGGGCAGGCTCTGGAAACACCATATATTTT. Translated, it gives CAINGAGSGNTIYF.